This T cell receptor (beta chain) comes out of a study of molecular identifiers for immune sequencing clone quantification. This clonotype appeared once. Antigen: not known. One end of the junction is discordant with germline, which a read error may explain. For bulk TCR libraries, previously described methods and listed TCR primers were used. A single record per CDR3 protein comes from TCRdb applying MiXCR to the PCR reads. The sample has 550,000 to 750,000 distinct CDR3 sequences; just under 20% are singletons. This CDR3 has 15 residues. Germline assignment: CDR1 MNHEY and CDR2 SVGEGT. Whole-study findings and limits: Reportedly, one cell's Jurkat TCR RNA was detected within 1,100,000 naive CD8 cells.

Naive CD8 libraries were made from roughly 18,000 to 920,000 sorted cells, and they used 10%, 30% or 50% RNA. A CD8+CD4-CCR7+CD45RA+ gate was used to sort naive CD8 T cells. The chain links TRBV6-2 or TRBV6-3 to TRBJ2-3, with D possibly being TRBD2 (6 bases). Input material: naive CD8+ T cells from blood, with Jurkat cell RNA spiked in. Subset: FACS-sorted CD8+CD4-CCR7+CD45RA+ naive T cells. This receptor was identified in a human donor in good health. Some libraries in this study had Jurkat cell RNA spiked in. The CDR3 sequence is CSSTHGTGRDDTQYF. CDR3 DNA sequence: TGTTCCAGCACCCACGGGACTGGCAGGGACGATACGCAGTATTTT.